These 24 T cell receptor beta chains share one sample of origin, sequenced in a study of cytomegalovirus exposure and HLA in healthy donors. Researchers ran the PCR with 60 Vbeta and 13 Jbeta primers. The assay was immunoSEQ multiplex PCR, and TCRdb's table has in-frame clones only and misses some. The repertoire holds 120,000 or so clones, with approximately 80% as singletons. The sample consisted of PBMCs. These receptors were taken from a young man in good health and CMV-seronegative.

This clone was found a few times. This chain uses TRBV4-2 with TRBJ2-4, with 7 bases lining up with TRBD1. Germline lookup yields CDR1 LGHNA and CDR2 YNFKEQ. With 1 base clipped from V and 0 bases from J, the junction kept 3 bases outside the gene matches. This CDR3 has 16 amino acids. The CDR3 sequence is CASSQARDRAKNIQYF. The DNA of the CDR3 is TGTGCCAGCAGCCAAGCCAGGGACAGAGCCAAAAACATTCAGTACTTC.

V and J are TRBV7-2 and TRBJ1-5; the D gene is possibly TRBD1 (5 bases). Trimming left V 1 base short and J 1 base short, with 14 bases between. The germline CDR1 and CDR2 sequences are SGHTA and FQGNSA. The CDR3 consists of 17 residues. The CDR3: CASSLGAGVGSNQPQHF. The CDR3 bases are TGTGCCAGCAGCTTAGGTGCGGGGGTAGGGAGCAATCAGCCCCAGCATTTT.

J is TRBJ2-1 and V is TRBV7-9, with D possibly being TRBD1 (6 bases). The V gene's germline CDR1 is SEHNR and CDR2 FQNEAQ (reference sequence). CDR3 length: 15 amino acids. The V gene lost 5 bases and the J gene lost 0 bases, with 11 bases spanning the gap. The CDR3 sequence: CASSARGSSYNEQFF. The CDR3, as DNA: TGTGCCAGCAGCGCAAGGGGGAGCTCCTACAATGAGCAGTTCTTC. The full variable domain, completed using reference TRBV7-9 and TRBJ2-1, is DTGVSQNPRHKITKRGQNVTFRCDPISEHNRLYWYRQTLGQGPEFLTYFQNEAQLEKSRLLSDRFSAERPKGSFSTLEIQRTEQGDSAMYLCASSARGSSYNEQFFGPGTRLTVL.

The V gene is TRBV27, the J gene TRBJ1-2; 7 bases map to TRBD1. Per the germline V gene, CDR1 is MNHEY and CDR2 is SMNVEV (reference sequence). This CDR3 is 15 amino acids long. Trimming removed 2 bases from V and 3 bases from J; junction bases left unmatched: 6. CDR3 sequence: CASSLNQGGDYGYTF. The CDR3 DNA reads TGTGCCAGCAGTTTAAATCAGGGGGGAGACTATGGCTACACCTTC.

CDR3 region: CASSSVLNTEAFF. In DNA, the CDR3 is TGTGCCAGCAGCTCGGTTCTAAACACTGAAGCTTTCTTT. V is TRBV7-2 and J is TRBJ1-1; D is unclear. This CDR3 spans 13 amino acids. The V and J ends lost 4 bases and 2 bases respectively, with 8 bases between them. Germline loops: CDR1 SGHTA, CDR2 FQGNSA.

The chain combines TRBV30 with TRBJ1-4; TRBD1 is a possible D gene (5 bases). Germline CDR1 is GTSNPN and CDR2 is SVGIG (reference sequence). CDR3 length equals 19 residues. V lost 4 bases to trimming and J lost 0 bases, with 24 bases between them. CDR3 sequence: CAWIPKRGTLITTNEKLFF. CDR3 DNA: TGTGCCTGGATACCCAAGCGCGGGACTCTTATTACAACTAATGAAAAACTGTTTTTT. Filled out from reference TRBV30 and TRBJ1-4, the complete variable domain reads SQTIHQWPATLVQPVGSPLSLECTVEGTSNPNLYWYRQAAGRGLQLLFYSVGIGQISSEVPQNLSASRPQDRQFILSSKKLLLSDSGFYLCAWIPKRGTLITTNEKLFFGSGTQLSVL.

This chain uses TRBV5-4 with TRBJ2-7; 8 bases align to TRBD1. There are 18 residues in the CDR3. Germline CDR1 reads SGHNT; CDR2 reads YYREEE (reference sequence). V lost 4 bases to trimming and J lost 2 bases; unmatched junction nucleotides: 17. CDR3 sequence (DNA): TGTGCCAGCAGCATCCGGGACAGGCTGATTATTCACCCCTACGAGCAGTACTTC. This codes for CASSIRDRLIIHPYEQYF.

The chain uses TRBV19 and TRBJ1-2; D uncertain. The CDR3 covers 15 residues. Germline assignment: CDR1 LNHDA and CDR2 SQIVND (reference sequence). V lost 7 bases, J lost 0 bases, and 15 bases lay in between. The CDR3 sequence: CASMESDRTNYGYTF. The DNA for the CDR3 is TGTGCCAGTATGGAGTCGGATCGTACTAACTATGGCTACACCTTC.

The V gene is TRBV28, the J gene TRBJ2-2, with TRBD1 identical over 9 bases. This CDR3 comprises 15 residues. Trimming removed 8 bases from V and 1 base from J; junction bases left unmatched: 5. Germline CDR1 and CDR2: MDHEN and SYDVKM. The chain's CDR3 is CASVQGAVNTGELFF. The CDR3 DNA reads TGTGCCAGCGTACAGGGGGCAGTGAACACCGGGGAGCTGTTTTTT.

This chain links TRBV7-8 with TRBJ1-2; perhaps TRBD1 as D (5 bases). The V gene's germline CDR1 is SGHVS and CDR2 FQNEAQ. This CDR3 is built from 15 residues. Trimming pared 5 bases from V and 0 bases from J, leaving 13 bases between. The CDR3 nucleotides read TGTGCCAGCAGCAGACTCGACAGAGCTAACTATGGCTACACCTTC. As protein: CASSRLDRANYGYTF. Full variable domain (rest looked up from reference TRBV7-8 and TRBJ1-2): GAGVSQSPRYKVAKRGQDVALRCDPISGHVSLFWYQQALGQGPEFLTYFQNEAQLDKSGLPSDRFFAERPEGSVSTLKIQRTQQEDSAVYLCASSRLDRANYGYTFGSGTRLTVV.

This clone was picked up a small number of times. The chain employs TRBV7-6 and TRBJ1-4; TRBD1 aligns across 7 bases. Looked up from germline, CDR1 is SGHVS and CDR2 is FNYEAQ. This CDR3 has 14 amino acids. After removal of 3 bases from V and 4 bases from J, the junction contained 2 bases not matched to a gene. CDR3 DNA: TGTGCCAGCAGCTTGGGGACAGTTAATGAAAAACTGTTTTTT. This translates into CASSLGTVNEKLFF.

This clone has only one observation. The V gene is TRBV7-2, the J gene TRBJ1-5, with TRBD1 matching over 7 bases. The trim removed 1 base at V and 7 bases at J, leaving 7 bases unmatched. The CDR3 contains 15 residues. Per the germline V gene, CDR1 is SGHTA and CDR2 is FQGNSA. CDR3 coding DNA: TGTGCCAGCAGCTTAGACAGGGGAGGTCGGCAGCCCCAGCATTTT. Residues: CASSLDRGGRQPQHF.

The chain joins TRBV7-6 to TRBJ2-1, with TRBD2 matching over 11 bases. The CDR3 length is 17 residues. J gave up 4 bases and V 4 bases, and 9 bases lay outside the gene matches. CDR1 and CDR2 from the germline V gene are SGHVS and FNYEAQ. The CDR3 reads CASSSLSGRAGYNEQFF. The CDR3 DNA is TGTGCCAGCAGCTCCCTTAGCGGGAGGGCCGGGTACAATGAGCAGTTCTTC.

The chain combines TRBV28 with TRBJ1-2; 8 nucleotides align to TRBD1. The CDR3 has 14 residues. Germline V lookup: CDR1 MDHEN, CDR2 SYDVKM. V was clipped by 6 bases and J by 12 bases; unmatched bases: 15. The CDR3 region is CASRVLTGEKGNTF. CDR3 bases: TGTGCCAGCAGAGTATTGACAGGGGAGAAGGGGAACACCTTC.

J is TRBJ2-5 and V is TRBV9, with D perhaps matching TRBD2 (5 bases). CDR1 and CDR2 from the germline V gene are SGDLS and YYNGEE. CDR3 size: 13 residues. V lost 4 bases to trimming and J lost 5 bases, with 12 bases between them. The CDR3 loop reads CASSPRREETQYF. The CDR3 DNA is TGTGCCAGCAGCCCTAGAAGGGAGGAGACCCAGTACTTC.

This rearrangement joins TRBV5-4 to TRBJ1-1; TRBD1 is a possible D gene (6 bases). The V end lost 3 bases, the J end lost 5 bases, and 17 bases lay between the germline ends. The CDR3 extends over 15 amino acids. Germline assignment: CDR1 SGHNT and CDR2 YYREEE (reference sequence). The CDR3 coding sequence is TGTGCCAGCAGCTCGGGAGGACAGTTTCGGACTGAAGCTTTCTTT. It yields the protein CASSSGGQFRTEAFF.

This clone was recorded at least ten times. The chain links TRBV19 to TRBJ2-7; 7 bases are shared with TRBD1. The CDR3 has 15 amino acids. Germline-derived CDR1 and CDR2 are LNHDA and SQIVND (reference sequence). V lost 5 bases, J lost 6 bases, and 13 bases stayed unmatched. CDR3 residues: CASSPIMTGSGEQYF. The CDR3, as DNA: TGTGCCAGTAGTCCCATCATGACAGGGTCAGGCGAGCAGTACTTC.

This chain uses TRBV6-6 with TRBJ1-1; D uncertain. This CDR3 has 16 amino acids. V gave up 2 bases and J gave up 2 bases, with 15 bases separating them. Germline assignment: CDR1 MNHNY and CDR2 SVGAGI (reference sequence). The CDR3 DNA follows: TGTGCCAGCAGTTACCCCTCAAGGCGGTCTAACACTGAAGCTTTCTTT. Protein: CASSYPSRRSNTEAFF.

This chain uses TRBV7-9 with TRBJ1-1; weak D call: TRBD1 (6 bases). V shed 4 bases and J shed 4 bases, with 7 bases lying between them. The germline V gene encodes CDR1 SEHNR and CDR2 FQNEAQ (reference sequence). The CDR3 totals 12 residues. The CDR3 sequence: CASSYRVTEAFF. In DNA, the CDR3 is TGTGCCAGCAGCTACAGGGTCACTGAAGCTTTCTTT.

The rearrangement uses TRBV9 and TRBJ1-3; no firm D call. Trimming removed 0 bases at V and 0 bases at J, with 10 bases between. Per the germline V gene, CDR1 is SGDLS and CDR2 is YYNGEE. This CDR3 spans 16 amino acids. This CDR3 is CASSVELLNSGNTIYF. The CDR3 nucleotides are TGTGCCAGCAGCGTAGAACTCCTGAACTCTGGAAACACCATATATTTT.

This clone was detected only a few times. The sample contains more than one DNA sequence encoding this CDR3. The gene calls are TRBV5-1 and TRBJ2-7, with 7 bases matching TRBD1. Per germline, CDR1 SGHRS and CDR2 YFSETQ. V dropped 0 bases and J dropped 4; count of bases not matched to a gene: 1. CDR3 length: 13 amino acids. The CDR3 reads CASSLEQGYEQYF. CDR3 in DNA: TGCGCCAGCAGCTTGGAACAGGGGTACGAGCAGTACTTC.

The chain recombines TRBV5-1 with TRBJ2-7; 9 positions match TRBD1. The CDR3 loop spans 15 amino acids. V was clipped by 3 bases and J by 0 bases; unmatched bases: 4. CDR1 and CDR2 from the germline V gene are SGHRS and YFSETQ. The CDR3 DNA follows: TGCGCCAGCAGCTCGGGACAGGGCTACTCCTACGAGCAGTACTTC. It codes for CASSSGQGYSYEQYF.

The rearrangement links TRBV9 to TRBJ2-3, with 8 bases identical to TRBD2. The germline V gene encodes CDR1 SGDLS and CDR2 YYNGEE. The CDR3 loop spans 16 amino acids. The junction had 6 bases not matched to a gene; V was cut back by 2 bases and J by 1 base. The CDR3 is CASSVSGGPGTDTQYF. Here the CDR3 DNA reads TGTGCCAGCAGCGTTTCGGGGGGGCCAGGCACAGATACGCAGTATTTT.

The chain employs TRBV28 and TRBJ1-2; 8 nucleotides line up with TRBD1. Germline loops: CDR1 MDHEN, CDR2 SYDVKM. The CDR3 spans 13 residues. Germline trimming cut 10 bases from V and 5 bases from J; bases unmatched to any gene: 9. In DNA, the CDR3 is TGTGCCATCTCCGGGACAGGTGTTTATGGCTACACCTTC. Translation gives CAISGTGVYGYTF.